The sequence of this TCR beta chain was determined in a study of T cells in Graves' hyperthyroidism and ophthalmopathy. This clonotype was counted many times. This CDR3 region has 11 residues. V shed 4 bases and J shed 10 bases, with 9 bases lying between them. Germline loops: CDR1 SGHKS, CDR2 YYEKEE (reference sequence). TCR beta CDR3 regions were amplified from RNA transcripts. Carried out on the TCR CDR3, a first-round RT-PCR used the HTBI primer set. Each CDR3 protein gets one entry after TCRdb re-called the multiplex PCR reads with MiXCR. The table records a few hundred thousand distinct CDR3 sequences, more than 12% of them present only once. Participants, patients aged 18 to 65, had newly diagnosed hyperthyroidism with a duration under 2 months. Every diagnosis used clinical symptoms, serum thyroxine and TRAb, thyroid ultrasound and orbital computed tomography. Sample collection date corresponds to first hyperthyroidism diagnosis, prior to any ophthalmopathy symptoms.

The chain employs TRBV5-5 and TRBJ2-1; no clear D gene. Sequencing was done on a sample of blood. The source of this sequence is a middle-aged woman with Graves' hyperthyroidism that later progressed to Graves' ophthalmopathy. CDR3 sequence: CASSRGSEQFF. CDR3 nucleotides: TGTGCCAGCAGCAGAGGTAGCGAGCAGTTCTTC. The full variable domain, with the rest looked up from reference TRBV5-5 and TRBJ2-1, is DAGVTQSPTHLIKTRGQQVTLRCSPISGHKSVSWYQQVLGQGPQFIFQYYEKEERGRGNFPDRFSARQFPNYSSELNVNALLLGDSALYLCASSRGSEQFFGPGTRLTVL.